This entry lists 18 T cell receptor beta chains sequenced from one sample in a study of cytomegalovirus exposure and HLA in healthy donors. The PCR had 60 Vbeta and 13 Jbeta primers. TCRdb's table, derived via immunoSEQ multiplex PCR, lists solely in-frame clones and lacks some. The sample carries under 200,000 clones, roughly 13% recorded once. The sample consisted of PBMCs. Receptor source: a man aged 50-60 years in good health and CMV-seropositive.

The chain employs TRBV6-6 and TRBJ2-3, with TRBD1 matching 7 bases. Germline loops: CDR1 MNHNY, CDR2 SVGAGI (reference sequence). CDR3 length: 13 residues. Trimming took 8 bases from V and 0 from J; bases not matched to a gene: 2. CDR3 in amino acids: CASEGASTDTQYF. CDR3 bases: TGTGCCAGCGAGGGGGCTAGCACAGATACGCAGTATTTT.

The rearrangement links TRBV5-1 to TRBJ2-3, with 11 positions matching TRBD2. The CDR3 totals 15 residues. CDR1 is SGHRS and CDR2 is YFSETQ in the germline V gene. The junction had 7 bases not matched to a gene; V was cut back by 5 bases and J by 5 bases. CDR3 DNA: TGCGCCAGCAGGATAGCGGGGGGGCCCGAAGATACGCAGTATTTT. Translated: CASRIAGGPEDTQYF.

This clone was observed a handful of times. The V call is TRBV5-1, the J call TRBJ2-4, with D uncertain. The CDR3 runs to 18 residues. CDR1 SGHRS and CDR2 YFSETQ come from the germline V gene. Trimming pared 1 base from V and 0 bases from J, leaving 17 bases between. CDR3 nucleotides: TGCGCCAGCAGCTTGCAGGTAATCCGAATATTAGCCAAAAACATTCAGTACTTC. Translating gives CASSLQVIRILAKNIQYF.

This clone was observed a few times. The rearrangement uses TRBV21-1 and TRBJ1-2; the tabulated D call, TRBD1, remains unverified against the DNA. TRBV21-1 is a recognized pseudogene. The CDR3 sequence is 13 residues long. The CDR3 protein is CASTGTGTYGYTF. In DNA form, the CDR3 reads TGTGCCAGCACCGGGACAGGTACGTATGGCTACACCTTC.

This chain connects TRBV5-4 to TRBJ1-1; D may be TRBD1 (5 bases). V was pared by 2 bases and J by 7 bases, with 12 bases between. This CDR3 has 13 residues. The germline V gene has CDR1 SGHNT and CDR2 YYREEE (reference sequence). CDR3 in DNA: TGTGCCAGCAGCTTCCAGAGCAGGGATGAAGCTTTCTTT. Protein sequence: CASSFQSRDEAFF.

This clone occurred a few times. CDR3 protein: CASSLTVSSTDTQYF. The DNA for the CDR3 is TGTGCCAGCAGTTTGACAGTGTCTAGCACAGATACGCAGTATTTT. V usage is TRBV28 and J usage is TRBJ2-3, with a possible D match to TRBD1 (5 bases). The ends were cut back, 3 bases at V and 0 bases at J, with 10 bases in the middle. The CDR3 has 15 residues. Per the germline V gene, CDR1 is MDHEN and CDR2 is SYDVKM.

The J gene is TRBJ1-4, the V gene TRBV25-1; D is undetermined. From germline, CDR1 is MGHDK and CDR2 SYGVNS. V lost 4 bases and J 8 bases, leaving 11 bases between the germline ends. This CDR3 spans 13 amino acids. The CDR3 DNA follows: TGTGCCAGCAGTGGACATGGTAGAGAAAAACTGTTTTTT. Translating gives CASSGHGREKLFF.

The rearrangement uses TRBV6-5 and TRBJ2-5; D might be TRBD2 (5 bases). The germline V gene encodes CDR1 MNHEY and CDR2 SVGAGI. The length of the CDR3 is 14 residues. The V gene lost 8 bases and the J gene lost 4 bases, with 17 bases spanning the gap. This CDR3 reads CASGLSITPETQYF. The CDR3 DNA is TGTGCCAGCGGACTTTCAATTACCCCAGAGACCCAGTACTTC.

This clone has just a few counts. The V call is TRBV15, the J call TRBJ2-5; D perhaps matches TRBD1 (7 bases). CDR1 and CDR2 from the germline V gene are LNHNV and YYDKDF (reference sequence). The CDR3 contains 15 residues. Trimming pared 3 bases from V and 1 base from J, leaving 12 bases between. CDR3 amino acids: CATSRGGQPQETQYF. In DNA form, the CDR3 reads TGTGCCACCAGCAGGGGGGGACAGCCCCAAGAGACCCAGTACTTC.

The chain is built from TRBV11-3 and TRBJ2-7, with 11 bases that match TRBD1. Losses at the gene ends were 2 bases for V and 1 base for J; bases not matched to a gene: 7. This CDR3 is built from 17 residues. Germline CDR1 reads SGHNT; CDR2 reads YENEEA. The CDR3 loop is CASSLPGGQGGSYEQYF. The CDR3 nucleotides read TGTGCCAGCAGCTTACCCGGGGGACAGGGGGGTTCCTACGAGCAGTACTTC. The complete variable domain, with remaining parts taken from reference TRBV11-3 and TRBJ2-7, reads EAGVVQSPRYKIIEKKQPVAFWCNPISGHNTLYWYLQNLGQGPELLIRYENEEAVDDSQLPKDRFSAERLKGVDSTLKIQPAELGDSAVYLCASSLPGGQGGSYEQYFGPGTRLTVT.

J is TRBJ1-3 and V is TRBV28, with D hard to call. This CDR3 contains 13 residues. V lost 3 bases and J lost 2, with 5 bases in between. From germline, CDR1 is MDHEN and CDR2 SYDVKM. The CDR3: CASSLRAGNTIYF. The CDR3 coding sequence is TGTGCCAGCAGTTTGAGGGCTGGAAACACCATATATTTT.

In nucleotides, the CDR3 is TGTGCCATCAGTGGGGGGACTAGCGGGGCGACAGATACGCAGTATTTT. Encoded protein: CAISGGTSGATDTQYF. This chain joins TRBV10-3 and TRBJ2-3; 13 bases are a match to TRBD2. There are 16 residues in the CDR3. The ends lost 4 bases at V and 3 bases at J; junction bases unmatched: 4. Germline V gene data show CDR1 as ENHRY and CDR2 as SYGVKD.

This clone was picked up a small number of times. The chain is built from TRBV7-9 and TRBJ1-6; TRBD1 agrees at 7 bases. The length of the CDR3 is 15 residues. CDR1 and CDR2 from the germline V gene are SEHNR and FQNEAQ (reference sequence). V was pared by 0 bases and J by 7 bases, with 3 bases of the junction left unmatched. The CDR3 DNA is TGTGCCAGCAGCTTAGCAGGGGGCTCGAATTCACCCCTCCACTTT. Protein: CASSLAGGSNSPLHF. The whole variable domain, filled in from reference TRBV7-9 and TRBJ1-6, reads DTGVSQNPRHKITKRGQNVTFRCDPISEHNRLYWYRQTLGQGPEFLTYFQNEAQLEKSRLLSDRFSAERPKGSFSTLEIQRTEQGDSAMYLCASSLAGGSNSPLHFGNGTRLTVT.

V usage is TRBV11-2 and J usage is TRBJ1-2; D remains unclear. The ends were cut back, 4 bases at V and 4 bases at J, with 16 bases in the middle. Germline assignment: CDR1 SGHAT and CDR2 FQNNGV. This CDR3 comprises 15 residues. The CDR3 reads CASSSYSGLGYGYTF. CDR3 DNA sequence: TGTGCCAGCAGCTCTTACAGTGGGCTTGGCTATGGCTACACCTTC.

The rearrangement links TRBV28 to TRBJ1-6; TRBD1 agrees at 10 bases. Germline lookup yields CDR1 MDHEN and CDR2 SYDVKM. The J segment lost 6 bases and the V segment lost 8 bases, leaving 4 bases of the junction unmatched. CDR3 length equals 14 residues. The CDR3 nucleotides read TGTGCCAGCTGTAGACAGGGGGCTAATTCACCCCTCCACTTT. This encodes CASCRQGANSPLHF.

This chain joins TRBV10-3 and TRBJ1-5; D is possibly TRBD1 (6 bases). V was trimmed by 6 bases and J by 5 bases, leaving 11 bases between them. This CDR3 is 13 amino acids long. Per germline, CDR1 ENHRY and CDR2 SYGVKD. The CDR3 protein is CAIRGHLDQPQHF. The DNA for the CDR3 is TGTGCCATCAGGGGACATCTTGATCAGCCCCAGCATTTT.

This clone has more than one count but fewer than ten. Other DNA sequences in this specimen translate into the identical CDR3. The chain links TRBV5-1 to TRBJ1-1; a possible D gene is TRBD1 (5 bases). CDR3 length: 14 residues. Germline V gives CDR1 SGHRS, CDR2 YFSETQ. V was clipped by 0 bases and J by 2 bases, with 8 bases between them. CDR3 region: CASSLATANTEAFF. CDR3 in DNA: TGCGCCAGCAGCTTGGCGACAGCTAACACTGAAGCTTTCTTT.

The chain joins TRBV7-8 to TRBJ2-1, with D possibly TRBD2 on 7 matching bases. Germline V gene lookup returns CDR1 SGHVS and CDR2 FQNEAQ. CDR3 length: 14 residues. The V gene lost 6 bases and the J gene lost 2 bases, with 11 bases spanning the gap. The CDR3 DNA is TGTGCCAGCAGGGGAGGGGGGGCCTACAATGAGCAGTTCTTC. Protein: CASRGGGAYNEQFF.